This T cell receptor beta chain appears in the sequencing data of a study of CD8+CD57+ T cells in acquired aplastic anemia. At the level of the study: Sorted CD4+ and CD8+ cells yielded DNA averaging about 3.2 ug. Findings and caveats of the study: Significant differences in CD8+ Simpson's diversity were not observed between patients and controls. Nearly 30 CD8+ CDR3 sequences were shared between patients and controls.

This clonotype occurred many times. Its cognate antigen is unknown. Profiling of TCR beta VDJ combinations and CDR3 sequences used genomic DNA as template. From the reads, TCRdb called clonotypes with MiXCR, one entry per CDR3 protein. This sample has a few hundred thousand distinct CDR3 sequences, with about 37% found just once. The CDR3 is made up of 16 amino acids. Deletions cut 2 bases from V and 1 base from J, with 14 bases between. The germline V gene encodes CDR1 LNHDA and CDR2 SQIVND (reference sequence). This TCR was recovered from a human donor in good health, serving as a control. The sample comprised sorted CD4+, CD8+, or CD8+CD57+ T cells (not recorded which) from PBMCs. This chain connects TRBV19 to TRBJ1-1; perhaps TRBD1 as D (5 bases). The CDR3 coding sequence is TGTGCCAGTAGTATAACGCGGGGCCGCAAGAACACTGAAGCTTTCTTT. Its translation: CASSITRGRKNTEAFF.